This TCR beta chain was captured in a study of blood T cell repertoires in COVID-19. Sequencing was performed with immunoSEQ multiplex PCR; in TCRdb, only in-frame clones are kept and a portion is missing. Altogether about 170,000 clones are present, around 83% being singletons, with the ten largest covering approximately 4%. J lost 2 bases, V lost 1 base, and 2 bases had no gene match. From germline, CDR1 is LGHNT and CDR2 FRNRAP. This CDR3 has 15 amino acids. This rearrangement joins TRBV12-5 to TRBJ2-3, with TRBD1 matching over 8 bases. The receptor's source is a woman aged 45 to 65 in a cohort exposed to, infected with or recovered from COVID-19 (not recorded which). The material sequenced was PBMCs or T cells enriched from blood (not recorded which). This CDR3 is CASGLGQGNTDTQYF. As DNA, the CDR3 is TGTGCTAGTGGTTTGGGACAGGGGAACACAGATACGCAGTATTTT.